Listed here are 16 T cell receptor beta chains from one sample, sequenced in a study of CD8 T cells in ankylosing spondylitis (dated by TCRdb to 2016 to 2017). Study-wide findings and limitations: A TCR beta motif made up of roughly eight highly homologous amino acid variants appeared to be characteristic of blood from ankylosing spondylitis patients.

These TCRs' antigens remain unknown. The receptor library was made with 5' RACE. The sequencer listed for this sample is Illumina HiSeq 2500. TCRdb reran the public reads through fastp at Q25 and MiXCR, keeping productive beta chains. Every distinct CDR3 protein forms one entry, paired with its most common genes and DNA. The sample data list 250,000 to 350,000 distinct CDR3 sequences, and around 8% of these were observed just once. The leading ten clones occupy 14% to 15% of the sample. The sequencing input was blood, either unsorted or a sorted T cell fraction (not recorded which). The receptors originated from a male donor with ankylosing spondylitis.

The chain combines TRBV4-2 with TRBJ1-5; unclear D gene. The V end lost 4 bases, the J end lost 1 base, and 5 bases lay between the germline ends. The CDR3 is 13 amino acids. Germline-derived CDR1 and CDR2 are LGHNA and YNFKEQ. As DNA, the CDR3 is TGTGCCAGCAGCCGGGAGAGCAATCAGCCCCAGCATTTT. It codes for CASSRESNQPQHF.

The V call is TRBV20-1, the J call TRBJ2-3, with unresolved D. The CDR3 has 12 residues. Germline V lookup: CDR1 DFQATT, CDR2 SNEGSKA (reference sequence). Trimming removed 4 bases from V and 2 bases from J, with 7 bases in between. The chain's CDR3 is CSAMHHTDTQYF. The CDR3 coding sequence is TGCAGTGCTATGCACCACACAGATACGCAGTATTTT.

The chain links TRBV4-1 to TRBJ1-1; the D is unclear. Germline CDR1 MGHRA, CDR2 YSYEKL. V shed 4 bases and J shed 4 bases, with 19 bases lying between them. CDR3 length: 16 amino acids. CDR3 DNA: TGCGCCAGCAGCCCCCTACCAGGTGGGGTCGGCACTGAAGCTTTCTTT. Translating it yields CASSPLPGGVGTEAFF.

This clonotype occurred a few times. The limits of the CDR3 on the DNA are not certain, so only TCRdb's listed CDR3 is given. This chain joins TRBV7-5 and TRBJ2-7; the table gives TRBD1 as D, unverified against the DNA. TRBV7-5 is a pseudogene segment. The CDR3 is 17 residues long, ends included. This chain's CDR3 is CISVSEAFRTGTYEQYF.

This clonotype was counted ten times or more. The chain links TRBV28 to TRBJ1-5; D is possibly TRBD1 (5 bases). Germline V gives CDR1 MDHEN, CDR2 SYDVKM. Trimming pared 3 bases from V and 2 bases from J, leaving 8 bases between. This CDR3 has 14 amino acids. CDR3 region: CASSLMGGNQPQHF. The CDR3 DNA reads TGTGCCAGCAGTTTGATGGGGGGCAATCAGCCCCAGCATTTT.

This clonotype was seen more than once but under ten times. The V gene is TRBV4-1, the J gene TRBJ2-7; 10 nucleotides line up with TRBD2. Losses at the gene ends were 1 base for V and 4 bases for J; bases not matched to a gene: 4. From germline, CDR1 is MGHRA and CDR2 YSYEKL. The CDR3 is 15 residues long. This chain's CDR3 is CASSQVTSGEYEQYF. The CDR3 DNA reads TGCGCCAGCAGCCAAGTTACTAGCGGGGAGTACGAGCAGTACTTC.

This clonotype was recorded a few times. The chain is built from TRBV6-5 and TRBJ2-1, with unresolved D. This CDR3 contains 12 residues. The V end lost 6 bases, the J end lost 7 bases, and 10 bases lay between the germline ends. The germline CDR1 and CDR2 sequences are MNHEY and SVGAGI. The CDR3 sequence is CASSKGLNEQFF. CDR3 in DNA: TGTGCCAGCAGCAAAGGGTTGAATGAGCAGTTCTTC.

In its sample, this clonotype was seen many times. The gene calls are TRBV6-2 or TRBV6-3 and TRBJ2-1; TRBD2 matches at 7 bases. Germline V CDR1 and CDR2: MNHEY, SVGEGT. The CDR3 covers 15 residues. V gave up 4 bases and J gave up 7 bases; unmatched junction bases: 10. The CDR3 is CASSSGGRAMNEQFF. The CDR3 coding sequence is TGTGCCAGCAGTTCTGGAGGGAGGGCCATGAATGAGCAGTTCTTC.

V usage is TRBV3-1 and J usage is TRBJ2-3; maybe TRBD2 (6 bases). This CDR3 has 15 amino acids. Trimming stripped 2 bases from V and 5 bases from J, with 14 bases between. Germline CDR1 reads LGHDT; CDR2 reads YNNKEL (reference sequence). CDR3 residues: CASSQTGVFGDTQYF. In DNA form, the CDR3 reads TGTGCCAGCAGCCAAACGGGAGTATTTGGAGATACGCAGTATTTT.

This clonotype was detected many times. A junction end diverges from the germline sequence, so it may reflect a read error. V usage is TRBV12-3 or TRBV12-4 and J usage is TRBJ2-1, with D unresolved. The CDR3 contains 11 residues. DNA of the CDR3: TGCGCCAGCAGCTTGCGCAATGAGCAGTTCTTC. It codes for CASSLRNEQFF.

This clonotype came up a few times. V and J are TRBV7-2 and TRBJ2-1; weak D call: TRBD1 (6 bases). The germline CDR1 and CDR2 sequences are SGHTA and FQGNSA. The CDR3 totals 14 residues. V was pared by 7 bases and J by 5 bases, with 15 bases between. The CDR3 protein is CASKQTGDHNEQFF. DNA of the CDR3: TGTGCCAGCAAGCAGACAGGAGATCACAATGAGCAGTTCTTC.

The J gene is TRBJ2-7, the V gene TRBV5-5, with 10 nucleotides matching TRBD2. V lost 1 base to trimming and J lost 4 bases; unmatched junction nucleotides: 8. The CDR3 has 16 residues. Germline lookup yields CDR1 SGHKS and CDR2 YYEKEE (reference sequence). CDR3: CASSLLRTSGDYEQYF. The CDR3, as DNA: TGTGCCAGCAGCTTGCTACGGACTAGCGGCGATTACGAGCAGTACTTC. Together with reference TRBV5-5 and TRBJ2-7, the CDR3 gives the full variable domain: DAGVTQSPTHLIKTRGQQVTLRCSPISGHKSVSWYQQVLGQGPQFIFQYYEKEERGRGNFPDRFSARQFPNYSSELNVNALLLGDSALYLCASSLLRTSGDYEQYFGPGTRLTVT.

This clonotype showed up just a few times. The chain is built from TRBV7-2 and TRBJ2-5; D remains unclear. Trimming stripped 0 bases from V and 4 bases from J, with 9 bases between. This CDR3 comprises 14 residues. Germline CDR1 and CDR2: SGHTA and FQGNSA. CDR3 amino acids: CASSLALTVETQYF. In DNA form, the CDR3 reads TGTGCCAGCAGCTTAGCGCTCACAGTAGAGACCCAGTACTTC.

The rearrangement uses TRBV12-3 or TRBV12-4 and TRBJ2-2, with 10 nucleotides matching TRBD2. The CDR3 totals 13 residues. V shed 5 bases, J shed 8 bases, and the junction held 2 bases outside the gene matches. CDR3 coding DNA: TGTGCCAGCAGTGTACTAGCGGGAGGGGAGCTGTTTTTT. Translation: CASSVLAGGELFF.

The table lists this clonotype with a few counts. This chain joins TRBV2 and TRBJ2-4; the D is unclear. The CDR3 length is 17 residues. The V end lost 1 base, the J end lost 0 bases, and 13 bases lay between the germline ends. Germline-derived CDR1 and CDR2 are SNHLY and FYNNEI. In DNA form, the CDR3 reads TGTGCCAGCAGTGAAGGCCCGCTGGGGTTAGCCAAAAACATTCAGTACTTC. It codes for CASSEGPLGLAKNIQYF.

There are a few counts of this clonotype. The J gene is TRBJ2-7, the V gene TRBV4-2; 8 positions agree with TRBD2. Looked up from germline, CDR1 is LGHNA and CDR2 is YNFKEQ. Trimming took 0 bases from V and 3 from J; bases not matched to a gene: 4. The CDR3 length is 15 residues. This chain's CDR3 is CASSQERLANYEQYF. DNA of the CDR3: TGTGCCAGCAGCCAAGAGAGACTAGCGAACTACGAGCAGTACTTC.